This T cell receptor beta chain was retrieved from a study of blood T cell repertoires in COVID-19. Authors' processing steps: Reference gene primer amplification yielded estimated nucleated cell counts. Clones were read by immunoSEQ multiplex PCR, and TCRdb kept only the in-frame ones, dropping some. V, J and clone size reflect that table, while D and trimming were determined from the DNA. The repertoire consists of 90,000 to 130,000 clones, with roughly 84% occurring once and the leading ten covering over 1.2%. This clone turned up a few times. The V gene end was trimmed by 4 bases and the J gene end by 3 bases; junction bases not matched to a gene: 11. Germline-derived CDR1 and CDR2 are LNHDA and SQIVND (reference sequence). CDR3 length: 16 amino acids.

The chain recombines TRBV19 with TRBJ2-5; TRBD2 aligns across 7 bases. This TCR was sampled from a man aged 35 to 55 with acute or convalescent COVID-19. Sequenced material: peripheral blood. Here the CDR3 reads CASSTVQTSAKETQYF. CDR3 nucleotide sequence: TGTGCCAGTAGTACCGTCCAAACTAGCGCGAAAGAGACCCAGTACTTC.